The 2 T cell receptor beta chains below all came from one sample that was sequenced in a study of monozygotic twins with inflammatory bowel disease. Using the 5' RACE reads, TCRdb records one entry per CDR3 protein without DNA. Its clone listing holds roughly 200,000 distinct CDR3 sequences. The sample was blood. These TCRs come from a human donor with ulcerative colitis or Crohn's disease, or a healthy co-twin of an affected twin (not recorded which).

The gene calls are TRBV18 and TRBJ1-1; TCRdb's D gene call, TRBD1, goes unchecked for lack of DNA. The CDR3 covers 15 residues. CDR1 and CDR2 (germline): KGHSH, LQKENI. The CDR3 here is CASSPTGQGRTDAFF. Looking up the rest from reference TRBV18 and TRBJ1-1 gives the full variable domain: NAGVMQNPRHLVRRRGQEARLRCSPMKGHSHVYWYRQLPEEGLKFMVYLQKENIIDESGMPKERFSAEFPKEGPSILRIQQVVRGDSAAYFCASSPTGQGRTDAFFGQGTRLTVV.

The chain carries TRBV5-1 and TRBJ1-3. The CDR3 length is 14 residues. The V gene's germline CDR1 is SGHRS and CDR2 YFSETQ. CDR3 sequence reads: CASSPGSTGNTIYF.